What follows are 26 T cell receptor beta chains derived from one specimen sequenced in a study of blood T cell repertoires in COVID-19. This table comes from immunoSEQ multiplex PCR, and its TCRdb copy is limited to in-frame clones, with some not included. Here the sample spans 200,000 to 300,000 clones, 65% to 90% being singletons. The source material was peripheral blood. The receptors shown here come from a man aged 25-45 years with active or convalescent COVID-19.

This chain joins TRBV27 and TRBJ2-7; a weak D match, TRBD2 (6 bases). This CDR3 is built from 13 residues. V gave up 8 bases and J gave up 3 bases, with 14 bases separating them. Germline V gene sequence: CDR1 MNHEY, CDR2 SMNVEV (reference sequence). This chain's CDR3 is CASGPTDYYEQYF. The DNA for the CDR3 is TGTGCCAGCGGACCTACGGACTACTACGAGCAGTACTTC.

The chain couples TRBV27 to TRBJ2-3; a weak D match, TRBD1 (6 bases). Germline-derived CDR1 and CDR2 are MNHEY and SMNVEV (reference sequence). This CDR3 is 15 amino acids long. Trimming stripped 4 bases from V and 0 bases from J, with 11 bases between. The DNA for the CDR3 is TGTGCCAGCAGTTCCTCGACAGGTAGCACAGATACGCAGTATTTT. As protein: CASSSSTGSTDTQYF.

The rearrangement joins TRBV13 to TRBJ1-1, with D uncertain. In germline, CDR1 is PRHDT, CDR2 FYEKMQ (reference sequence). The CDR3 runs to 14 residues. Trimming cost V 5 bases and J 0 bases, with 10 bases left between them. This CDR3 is CASSRYIMNTEAFF. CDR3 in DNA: TGTGCCAGCAGCCGATACATAATGAACACTGAAGCTTTCTTT. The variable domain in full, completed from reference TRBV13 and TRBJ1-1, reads AAGVIQSPRHLIKEKRETATLKCYPIPRHDTVYWYQQGPGQDPQFLISFYEKMQSDKGSIPDRFSAQQFSDYHSELNMSSLELGDSALYFCASSRYIMNTEAFFGQGTRLTVV.

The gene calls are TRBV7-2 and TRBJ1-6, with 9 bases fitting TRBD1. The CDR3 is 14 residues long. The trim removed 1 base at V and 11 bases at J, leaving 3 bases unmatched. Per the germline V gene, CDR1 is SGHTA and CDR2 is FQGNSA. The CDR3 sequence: CASSLGTGVAPLHF. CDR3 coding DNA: TGTGCCAGCAGCTTAGGGACAGGGGTCGCACCCCTCCACTTT.

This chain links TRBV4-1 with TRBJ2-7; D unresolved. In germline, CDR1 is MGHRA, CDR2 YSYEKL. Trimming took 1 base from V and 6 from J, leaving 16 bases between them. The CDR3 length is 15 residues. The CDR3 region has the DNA TGCGCCAGCAGCCAAGGTTCGGGTTCGACCGCCGAGCAGTACTTC. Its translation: CASSQGSGSTAEQYF.

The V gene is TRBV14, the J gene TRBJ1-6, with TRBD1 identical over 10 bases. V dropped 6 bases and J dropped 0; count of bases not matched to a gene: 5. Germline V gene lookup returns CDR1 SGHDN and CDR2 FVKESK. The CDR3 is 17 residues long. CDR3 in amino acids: CASRRTGGSSYNSPLHF. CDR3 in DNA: TGTGCCAGCAGACGGACAGGGGGAAGCTCCTATAATTCACCCCTCCACTTT.

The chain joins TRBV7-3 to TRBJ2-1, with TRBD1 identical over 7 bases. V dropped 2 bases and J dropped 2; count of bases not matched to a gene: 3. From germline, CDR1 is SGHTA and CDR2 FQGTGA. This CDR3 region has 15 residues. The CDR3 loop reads CASSLDRDAYNEQFF. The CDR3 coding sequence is TGTGCCAGCAGCTTAGACAGGGACGCCTACAATGAGCAGTTCTTC.

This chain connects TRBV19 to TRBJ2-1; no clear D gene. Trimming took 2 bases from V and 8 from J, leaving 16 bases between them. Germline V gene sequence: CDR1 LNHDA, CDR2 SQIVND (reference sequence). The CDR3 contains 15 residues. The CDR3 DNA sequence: TGTGCCAGTAGTATACGCGGATCTCTATTCGATGAGCAGTTCTTC. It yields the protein CASSIRGSLFDEQFF.

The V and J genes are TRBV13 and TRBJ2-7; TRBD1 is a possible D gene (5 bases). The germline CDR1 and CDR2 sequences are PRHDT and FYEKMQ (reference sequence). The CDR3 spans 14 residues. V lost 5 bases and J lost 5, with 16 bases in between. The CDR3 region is CASSRPRVRNEQYF. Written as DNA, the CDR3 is TGTGCCAGCAGCCGCCCCAGGGTAAGGAACGAGCAGTACTTC.

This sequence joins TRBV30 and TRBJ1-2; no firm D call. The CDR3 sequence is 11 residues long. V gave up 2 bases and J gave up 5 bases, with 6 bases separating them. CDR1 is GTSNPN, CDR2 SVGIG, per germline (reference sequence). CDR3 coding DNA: TGTGCCTGGAGTCCCGGGTATGGCTACACCTTC. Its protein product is CAWSPGYGYTF.

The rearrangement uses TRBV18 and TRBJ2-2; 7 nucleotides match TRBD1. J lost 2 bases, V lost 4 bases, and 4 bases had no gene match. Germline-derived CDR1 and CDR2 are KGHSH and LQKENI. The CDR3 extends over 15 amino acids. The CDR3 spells CASSRGQENTGELFF. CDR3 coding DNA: TGTGCCAGCTCACGTGGACAGGAAAACACCGGGGAGCTGTTTTTT.

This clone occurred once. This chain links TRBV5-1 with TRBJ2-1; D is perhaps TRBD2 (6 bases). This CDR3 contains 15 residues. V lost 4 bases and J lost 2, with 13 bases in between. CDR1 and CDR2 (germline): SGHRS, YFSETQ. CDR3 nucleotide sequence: TGCGCCAGCAGCCCCAATAGCGGCCCCTACAATGAGCAGTTCTTC. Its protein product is CASSPNSGPYNEQFF.

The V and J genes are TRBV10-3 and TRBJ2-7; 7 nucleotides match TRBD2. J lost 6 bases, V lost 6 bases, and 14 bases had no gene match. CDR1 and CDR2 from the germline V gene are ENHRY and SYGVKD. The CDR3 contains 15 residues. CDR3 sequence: CAIRRQAGLLTEQYF. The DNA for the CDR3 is TGTGCCATCAGGCGGCAAGCGGGGCTACTAACCGAGCAGTACTTC.

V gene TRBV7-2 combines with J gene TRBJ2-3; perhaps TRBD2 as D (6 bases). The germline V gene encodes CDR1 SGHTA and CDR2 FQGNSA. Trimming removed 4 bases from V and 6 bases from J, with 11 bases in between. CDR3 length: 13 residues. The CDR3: CASSSTRGDTQYF. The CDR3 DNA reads TGTGCCAGCAGCTCGACTAGAGGTGATACGCAGTATTTT.

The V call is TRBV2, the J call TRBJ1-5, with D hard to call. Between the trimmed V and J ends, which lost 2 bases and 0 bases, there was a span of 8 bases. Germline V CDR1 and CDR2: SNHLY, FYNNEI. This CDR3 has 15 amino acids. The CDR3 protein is CASSELRNSNQPQHF. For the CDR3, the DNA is TGTGCCAGCAGTGAACTGCGGAATAGCAATCAGCCCCAGCATTTT.

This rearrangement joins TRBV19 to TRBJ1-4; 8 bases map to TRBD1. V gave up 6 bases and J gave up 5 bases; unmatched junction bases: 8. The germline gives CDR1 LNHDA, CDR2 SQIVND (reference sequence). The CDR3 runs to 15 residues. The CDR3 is CASSPGQVFNEKLFF. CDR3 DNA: TGTGCCAGTAGCCCGGGACAGGTCTTCAATGAAAAACTGTTTTTT.

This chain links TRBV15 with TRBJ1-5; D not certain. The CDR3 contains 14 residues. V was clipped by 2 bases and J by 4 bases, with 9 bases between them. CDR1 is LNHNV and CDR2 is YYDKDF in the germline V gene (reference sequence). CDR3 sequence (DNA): TGTGCCACCAGCAGAACGATCGGTAATCAGCCCCAGCATTTT. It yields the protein CATSRTIGNQPQHF.

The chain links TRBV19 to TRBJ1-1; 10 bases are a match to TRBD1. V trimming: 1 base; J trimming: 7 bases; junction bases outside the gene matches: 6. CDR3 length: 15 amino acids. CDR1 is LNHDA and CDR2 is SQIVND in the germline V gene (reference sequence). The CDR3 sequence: CASSIAATGGDEAFF. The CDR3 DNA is TGTGCCAGTAGTATAGCCGCGACAGGGGGCGATGAAGCTTTCTTT.

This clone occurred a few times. As DNA, the CDR3 is TGTGCCACCAGTGATACAGGGTCCTCGAGCACTGAAGCTTTCTTT. Amino acid sequence: CATSDTGSSSTEAFF. The J gene is TRBJ1-1, the V gene TRBV24-1, with D tentatively TRBD1 (6 bases). The V gene lost 3 bases and the J gene lost 4 bases, with 14 bases spanning the gap. Germline V gives CDR1 KGHDR, CDR2 SFDVKD. The CDR3 runs to 15 residues.

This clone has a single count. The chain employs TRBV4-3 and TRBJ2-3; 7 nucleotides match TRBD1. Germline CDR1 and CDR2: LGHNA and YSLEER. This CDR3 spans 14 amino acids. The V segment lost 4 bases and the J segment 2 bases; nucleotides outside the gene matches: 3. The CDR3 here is CASSPGTDTDTQYF. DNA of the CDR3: TGCGCCAGCAGCCCCGGGACAGACACAGATACGCAGTATTTT.

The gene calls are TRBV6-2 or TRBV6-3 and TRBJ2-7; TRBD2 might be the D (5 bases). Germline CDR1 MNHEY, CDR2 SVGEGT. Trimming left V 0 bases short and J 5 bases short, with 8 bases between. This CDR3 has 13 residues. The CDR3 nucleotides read TGTGCCAGCAGTTACTCCCCACTAGACGAGCAGTACTTC. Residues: CASSYSPLDEQYF.

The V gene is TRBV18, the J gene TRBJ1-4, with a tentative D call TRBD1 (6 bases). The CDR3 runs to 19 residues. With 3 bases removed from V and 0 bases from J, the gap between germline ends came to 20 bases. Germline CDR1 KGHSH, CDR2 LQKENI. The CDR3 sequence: CASSPQGPGSSATNEKLFF. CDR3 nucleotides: TGTGCCAGCTCACCTCAGGGGCCGGGCTCCTCTGCAACTAATGAAAAACTGTTTTTT.

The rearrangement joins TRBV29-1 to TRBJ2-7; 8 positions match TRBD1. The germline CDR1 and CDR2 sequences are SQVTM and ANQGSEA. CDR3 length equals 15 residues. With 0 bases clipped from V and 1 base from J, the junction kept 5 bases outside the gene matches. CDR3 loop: CSVEEWQGASYEQYF. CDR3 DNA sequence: TGCAGCGTTGAAGAGTGGCAGGGGGCGTCCTACGAGCAGTACTTC.

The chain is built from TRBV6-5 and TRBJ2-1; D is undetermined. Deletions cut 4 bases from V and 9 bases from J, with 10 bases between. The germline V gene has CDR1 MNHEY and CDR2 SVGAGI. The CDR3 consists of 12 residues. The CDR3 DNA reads TGTGCCAGCAGTTTTGGCGGATTTGAGCAGTTCTTC. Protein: CASSFGGFEQFF.

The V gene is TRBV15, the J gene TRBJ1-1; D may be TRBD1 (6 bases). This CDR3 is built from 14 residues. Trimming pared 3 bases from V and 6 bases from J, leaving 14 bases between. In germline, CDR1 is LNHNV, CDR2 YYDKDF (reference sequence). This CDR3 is CATSSYRERAEAFF. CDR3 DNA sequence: TGTGCCACCAGCAGCTACAGGGAAAGGGCTGAAGCTTTCTTT. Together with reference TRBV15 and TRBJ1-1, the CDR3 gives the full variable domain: DAMVIQNPRYQVTQFGKPVTLSCSQTLNHNVMYWYQQKSSQAPKLLFHYYDKDFNNEADTPDNFQSRRPNTSFCFLDIRSPGLGDTAMYLCATSSYRERAEAFFGQGTRLTVV.

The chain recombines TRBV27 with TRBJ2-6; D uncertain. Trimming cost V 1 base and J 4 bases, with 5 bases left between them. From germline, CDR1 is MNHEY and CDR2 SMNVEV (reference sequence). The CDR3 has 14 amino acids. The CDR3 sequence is CASSLYPGANVLTF. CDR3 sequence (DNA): TGTGCCAGCAGTTTATATCCGGGGGCCAACGTCCTGACTTTC.